These T cell receptor beta chains were read from a single sample in a study of cytomegalovirus exposure and HLA in healthy donors. The method was immunoSEQ multiplex PCR; TCRdb's version includes in-frame clones alone and lacks a portion of them. This table holds roughly 170,000 clones, approximately 80% found once. The material sequenced was PBMCs. All receptors come from a woman in her 30s in good health and CMV-seronegative. Each CDR3 is given with its conserved first and last residue. Fields, in order: clone size, J gene, CDR3 length, V gene, D gene, CDR3 DNA, CDR3 protein. A D gene is named only where the DNA matches it firmly. Size tells how often a clone was seen (once, few, many) or the class of an expanded clone, and some rows leave it out.

clone size: -; J gene: TRBJ1-1; CDR3 length: 16; V gene: TRBV28; D gene: -; CDR3 DNA: TGTGCCAGCAGTTTCCGTGGGGACGGGGGGGACACTGAAGCTTTCTTT; CDR3 protein: CASSFRGDGGDTEAFF
clone size: -; J gene: TRBJ2-1; CDR3 length: 15; V gene: TRBV9; D gene: TRBD1; CDR3 DNA: TGTGCCAGCAGCGTACGCGGACAGGGCCTCAATGAGCAGTTCTTC; CDR3 protein: CASSVRGQGLNEQFF
clone size: -; J gene: TRBJ1-4; CDR3 length: 23; V gene: TRBV30; D gene: -; CDR3 DNA: TGTGCCTGGAGTGGGGGGCTCGAGTCCGCCGGGACCCTAAACTTTGCAACTAATGAAAAACTGTTTTTT; CDR3 protein: CAWSGGLESAGTLNFATNEKLFF
clone size: -; J gene: TRBJ1-1; CDR3 length: 16; V gene: TRBV5-5; D gene: -; CDR3 DNA: TGTGCCAGCAGCTTCTGGACAGACACGAAGGGAACTGAAGCTTTCTTT; CDR3 protein: CASSFWTDTKGTEAFF
clone size: -; J gene: TRBJ1-1; CDR3 length: 15; V gene: TRBV7-2; D gene: -; CDR3 DNA: TGTGCCAGCAGCTTAGATGAGAGATTGAGCACTGAAGCTTTCTTT; CDR3 protein: CASSLDERLSTEAFF
clone size: -; J gene: TRBJ2-1; CDR3 length: 13; V gene: TRBV27; D gene: -; CDR3 DNA: TGTGCCAGCAGTTTAAGCAGGGCTAATGAGCAGTTCTTC; CDR3 protein: CASSLSRANEQFF
clone size: -; J gene: TRBJ2-7; CDR3 length: 14; V gene: TRBV29-1; D gene: -; CDR3 DNA: TGCAGCGTCCCAGATCACAGGGGAGGCTACGAGCAGTACTTC; CDR3 protein: CSVPDHRGGYEQYF
clone size: -; J gene: TRBJ1-3; CDR3 length: 17; V gene: TRBV7-3; D gene: TRBD1; CDR3 DNA: TGTGCCAGCAGCTTAAACGCCGGACAGGGTTCTGGAAACACCATATATTTT; CDR3 protein: CASSLNAGQGSGNTIYF
clone size: -; J gene: TRBJ2-3; CDR3 length: 17; V gene: TRBV4-3; D gene: TRBD2; CDR3 DNA: TGCGCCAGCAGCCAAGGGACTAGCGGGAGCCGGACAGATACGCAGTATTTT; CDR3 protein: CASSQGTSGSRTDTQYF
clone size: once; J gene: TRBJ1-4; CDR3 length: 16; V gene: TRBV7-8; D gene: TRBD1; CDR3 DNA: TGTGCCAGCAGCTCGGGGGACAGTGCAACTAATGAAAAACTGTTTTTT; CDR3 protein: CASSSGDSATNEKLFF
clone size: -; J gene: TRBJ1-5; CDR3 length: 14; V gene: TRBV6-5; D gene: -; CDR3 DNA: TGTGCCAGCAGTTATCGGCGGTCTGATCAGCCCCAGCATTTT; CDR3 protein: CASSYRRSDQPQHF
clone size: -; J gene: TRBJ2-7; CDR3 length: 15; V gene: TRBV15; D gene: -; CDR3 DNA: TGTGCCACCAGTGAGGGGGAAGGGGGTTACTACGAGCAGTACTTC; CDR3 protein: CATSEGEGGYYEQYF
clone size: -; J gene: TRBJ1-1; CDR3 length: 14; V gene: TRBV5-6; D gene: -; CDR3 DNA: TGTGCCAGCAGCTTGGATTTCAGGAACACTGAAGCTTTCTTT; CDR3 protein: CASSLDFRNTEAFF
clone size: few; J gene: TRBJ2-3; CDR3 length: 15; V gene: TRBV6-4; D gene: -; CDR3 DNA: TGTGCCAGCAGTGACGGGGGCATTAGCACAGATACGCAGTATTTT; CDR3 protein: CASSDGGISTDTQYF
clone size: once; J gene: TRBJ1-1; CDR3 length: 13; V gene: TRBV27; D gene: TRBD1; CDR3 DNA: TGTGCCAGCAGTTATTGGGACAGGGGGGTCGCTTTCTTT; CDR3 protein: CASSYWDRGVAFF
clone size: few; J gene: TRBJ1-5; CDR3 length: 15; V gene: TRBV12-5; D gene: -; CDR3 DNA: TGTGCTAGTGGTTTGTGGCCCATGGGCAATCAGCCCCAGCATTTT; CDR3 protein: CASGLWPMGNQPQHF
clone size: -; J gene: TRBJ2-1; CDR3 length: 17; V gene: TRBV27; D gene: TRBD2; CDR3 DNA: TGTGCCAGCAGTTTATCACGGTTTAGCGGGATATGGAATGAGCAGTTCTTC; CDR3 protein: CASSLSRFSGIWNEQFF
clone size: few; J gene: TRBJ1-2; CDR3 length: 14; V gene: TRBV7-9; D gene: -; CDR3 DNA: TGTGCCAGCAGCTCCTCCACAGTTCACTATGGCTACACCTTC; CDR3 protein: CASSSSTVHYGYTF
clone size: -; J gene: TRBJ1-1; CDR3 length: 16; V gene: TRBV5-4; D gene: -; CDR3 DNA: TGTGCCAGCAGCCCCACGGCGGGGGTGGGGTCCACTGAAGCTTTCTTT; CDR3 protein: CASSPTAGVGSTEAFF